One T cell receptor beta chain is described in this entry. These data belong to a study of blood T cell repertoires in COVID-19. Overall study: T cells, B-cell-depleted T cells, or PBMCs provided the cDNA or gDNA that served as material.

Participant ages covered roughly 18 to 89 years across 24 US areas. Study processing details: Estimates of nucleated cell counts were drawn from the amplification of reference gene primers. Generated by immunoSEQ multiplex PCR, the TCRdb table keeps only in-frame clones and is missing some. V, J and clone size derive from that table, while D and trimming were established from the DNA sequence. This table holds about 300,000 clones, about 85% found once. The specimen sequenced was PBMCs or T cells enriched from blood (not recorded which). The TCR originated in a woman aged 45 to 65 who had recovered from COVID-19.

In DNA, the CDR3 is TGTGCCAGCAGTGCCGGGACACCGCTTAGAGGTGAAAAACTGTTTTTT. Amino acid sequence: CASSAGTPLRGEKLFF. The chain couples TRBV6-2 or TRBV6-3 to TRBJ1-4; the D gene is possibly TRBD1 (6 bases). The CDR3 runs 16 residues. Per germline, CDR1 MNHEY and CDR2 SVGEGT. The V gene lost 5 bases and the J gene lost 7 bases, with 20 bases spanning the gap.